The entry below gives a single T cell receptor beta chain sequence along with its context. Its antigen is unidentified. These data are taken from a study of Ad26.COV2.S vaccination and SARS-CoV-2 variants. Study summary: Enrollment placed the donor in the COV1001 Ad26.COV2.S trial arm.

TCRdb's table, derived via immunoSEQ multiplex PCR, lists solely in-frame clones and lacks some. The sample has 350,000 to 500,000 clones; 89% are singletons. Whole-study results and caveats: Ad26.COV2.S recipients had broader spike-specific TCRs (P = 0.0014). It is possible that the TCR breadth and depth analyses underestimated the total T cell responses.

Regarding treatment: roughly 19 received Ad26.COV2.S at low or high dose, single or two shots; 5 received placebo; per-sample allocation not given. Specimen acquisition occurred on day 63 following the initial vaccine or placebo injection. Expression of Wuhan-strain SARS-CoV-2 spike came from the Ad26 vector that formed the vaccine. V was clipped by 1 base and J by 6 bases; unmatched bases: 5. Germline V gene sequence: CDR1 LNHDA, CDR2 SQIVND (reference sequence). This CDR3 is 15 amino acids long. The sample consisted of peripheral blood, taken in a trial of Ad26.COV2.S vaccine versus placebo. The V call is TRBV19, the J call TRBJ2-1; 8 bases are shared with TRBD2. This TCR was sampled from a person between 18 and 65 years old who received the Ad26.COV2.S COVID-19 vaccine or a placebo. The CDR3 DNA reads TGTGCCAGTAGTATAGGGCTAGCGGGTATCAATGAGCAGTTCTTC. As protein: CASSIGLAGINEQFF.